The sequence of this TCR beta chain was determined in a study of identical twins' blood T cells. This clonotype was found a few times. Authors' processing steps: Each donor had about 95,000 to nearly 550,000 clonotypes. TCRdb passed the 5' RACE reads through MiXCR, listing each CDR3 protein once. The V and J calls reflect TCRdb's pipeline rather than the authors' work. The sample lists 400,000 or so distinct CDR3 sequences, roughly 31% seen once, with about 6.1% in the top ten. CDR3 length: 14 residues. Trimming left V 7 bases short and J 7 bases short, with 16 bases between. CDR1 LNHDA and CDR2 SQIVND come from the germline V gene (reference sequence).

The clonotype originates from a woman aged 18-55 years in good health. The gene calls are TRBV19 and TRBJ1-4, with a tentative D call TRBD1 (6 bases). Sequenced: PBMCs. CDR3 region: CASTPGHIREKLFF. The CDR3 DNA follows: TGTGCCAGTACCCCGGGACATATACGTGAAAAACTGTTTTTT.